This TCR beta chain was recovered during a study of blood T cells in healthy people across ages. Study as a whole: Through template switching, about one barcoded beta molecule was captured per two T cells, as measured in model experiments. Study-level findings and limits: Both higher diversity and more naive CD4+ cells marked long-lived donors when set against aged donors. Investigators treated diversity estimates from one million T cells as underestimates.

This clonotype turned up a few times. Its target is unknown. A J-beta primer mix and a sample-barcoded 5' primer were used in a second PCR of about 7 to 12 cycles. TCRdb ran MiXCR on the 5' RACE reads and lists one entry per CDR3 protein. The sample records about 810,000 distinct CDR3 sequences, around 34% being singletons. The clonotype comes from a man between 18 and 29 years old in good health. The sequenced material came from blood.

CDR3 in DNA: TGTGCCAGCAGTCCCTCAGACGGAACCCGGGCCAACGTCCTGACTTTC. Its translation: CASSPSDGTRANVLTF. The gene calls are TRBV25-1 and TRBJ2-6; D uncertain. CDR3 length: 16 amino acids. Germline CDR1 is MGHDK and CDR2 is SYGVNS. The V end was cut by 5 bases, the J end by 5 bases, with 16 bases between.